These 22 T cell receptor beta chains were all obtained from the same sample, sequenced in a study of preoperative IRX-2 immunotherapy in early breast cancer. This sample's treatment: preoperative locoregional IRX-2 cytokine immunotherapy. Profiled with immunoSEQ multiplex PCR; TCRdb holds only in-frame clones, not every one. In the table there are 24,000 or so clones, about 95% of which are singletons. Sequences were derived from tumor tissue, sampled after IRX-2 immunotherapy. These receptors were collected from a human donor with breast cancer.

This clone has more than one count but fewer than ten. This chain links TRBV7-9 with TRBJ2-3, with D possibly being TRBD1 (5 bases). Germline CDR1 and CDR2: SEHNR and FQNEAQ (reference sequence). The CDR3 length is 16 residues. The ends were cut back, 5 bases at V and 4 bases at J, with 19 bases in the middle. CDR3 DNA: TGTGCCAGCAGCAGGGCCCAGGGTGGGCTCGCAGATACGCAGTATTTT. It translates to CASSRAQGGLADTQYF.

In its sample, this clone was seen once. The CDR3 is CASSPPSGSSGNTIYF. In nucleotides, the CDR3 is TGTGCCAGCTCACCACCGTCGGGCAGCTCTGGAAACACCATATATTTT. The gene calls are TRBV18 and TRBJ1-3, with no clear D. CDR1 and CDR2 from the germline V gene are KGHSH and LQKENI. The CDR3 is 16 amino acids. V was cut by 0 bases and J by 0 bases, with 9 bases left in between.

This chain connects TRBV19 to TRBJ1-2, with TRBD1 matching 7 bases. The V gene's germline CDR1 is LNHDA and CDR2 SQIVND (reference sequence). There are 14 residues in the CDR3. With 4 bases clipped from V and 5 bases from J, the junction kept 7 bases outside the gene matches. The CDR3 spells CASSTRQGSYGYTF. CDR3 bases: TGTGCCAGTAGTACGCGACAGGGATCGTATGGCTACACCTTC.

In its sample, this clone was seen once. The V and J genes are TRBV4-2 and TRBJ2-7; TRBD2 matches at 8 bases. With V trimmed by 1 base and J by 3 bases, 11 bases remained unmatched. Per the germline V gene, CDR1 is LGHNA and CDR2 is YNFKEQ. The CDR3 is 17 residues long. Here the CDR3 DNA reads TGTGCCAGCAGCCAAGTACCCCCCCCACGGGGGGGCTACGAGCAGTACTTC. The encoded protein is CASSQVPPPRGGYEQYF.

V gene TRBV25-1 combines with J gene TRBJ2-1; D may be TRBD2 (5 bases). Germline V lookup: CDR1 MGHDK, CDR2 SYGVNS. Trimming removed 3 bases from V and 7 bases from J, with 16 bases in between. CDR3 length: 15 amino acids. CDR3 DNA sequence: TGTGCCAGCAGTGACTCAAAAAGCAGCGGAAATGAGCAGTTCTTC. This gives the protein CASSDSKSSGNEQFF.

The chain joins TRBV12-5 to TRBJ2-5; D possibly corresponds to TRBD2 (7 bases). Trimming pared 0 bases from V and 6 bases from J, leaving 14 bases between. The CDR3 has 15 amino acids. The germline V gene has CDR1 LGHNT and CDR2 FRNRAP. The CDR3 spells CASGLVGGGWKTQYF. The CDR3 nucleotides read TGTGCTAGTGGTTTGGTAGGGGGGGGGTGGAAGACCCAGTACTTC.

The CDR3 DNA follows: TGTGCCAGCAGCCAGAGGACAGATACGCAGTATTTT. Translation: CASSQRTDTQYF. The chain joins TRBV7-2 to TRBJ2-3; D not resolved. The CDR3 is made up of 12 amino acids. The V and J ends lost 5 bases and 3 bases respectively, with 6 bases between them. Germline V gives CDR1 SGHTA, CDR2 FQGNSA.

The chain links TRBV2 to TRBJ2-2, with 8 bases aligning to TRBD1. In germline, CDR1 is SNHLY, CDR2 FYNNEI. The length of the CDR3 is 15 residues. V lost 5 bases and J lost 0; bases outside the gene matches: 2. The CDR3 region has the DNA TGTGCCAGCAGTCGGACAGGGACGAACACCGGGGAGCTGTTTTTT. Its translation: CASSRTGTNTGELFF.

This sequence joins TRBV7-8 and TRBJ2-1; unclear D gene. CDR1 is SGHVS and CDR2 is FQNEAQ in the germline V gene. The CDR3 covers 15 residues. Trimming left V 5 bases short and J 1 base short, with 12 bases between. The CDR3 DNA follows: TGTGCCAGCAGCCCCATCGGTGCTTCCTACAATGAGCAGTTCTTC. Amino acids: CASSPIGASYNEQFF.

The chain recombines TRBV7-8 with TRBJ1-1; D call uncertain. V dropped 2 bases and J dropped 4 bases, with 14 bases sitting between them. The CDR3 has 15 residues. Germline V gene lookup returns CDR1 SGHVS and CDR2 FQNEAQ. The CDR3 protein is CASSLMTGRGTEAFF. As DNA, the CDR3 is TGTGCCAGCAGCTTAATGACCGGCCGGGGCACTGAAGCTTTCTTT.

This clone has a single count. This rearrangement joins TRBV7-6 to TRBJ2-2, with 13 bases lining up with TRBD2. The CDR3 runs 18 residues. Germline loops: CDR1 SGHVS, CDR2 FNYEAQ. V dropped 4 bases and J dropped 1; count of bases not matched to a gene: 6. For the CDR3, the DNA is TGTGCCAGCAGCTATGGACTAGCGGGAGTTGGGAACACCGGGGAGCTGTTTTTT. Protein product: CASSYGLAGVGNTGELFF.

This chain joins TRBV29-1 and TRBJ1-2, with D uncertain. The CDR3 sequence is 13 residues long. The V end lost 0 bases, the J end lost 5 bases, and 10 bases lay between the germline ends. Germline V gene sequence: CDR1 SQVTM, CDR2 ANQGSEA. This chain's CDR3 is CSVEDEGRYGYTF. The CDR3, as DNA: TGCAGCGTTGAAGATGAGGGCCGGTATGGCTACACCTTC. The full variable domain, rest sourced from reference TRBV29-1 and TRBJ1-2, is SAVISQKPSRDICQRGTSLTIQCQVDSQVTMMFWYRQQPGQSLTLIATANQGSEATYESGFVIDKFPISRPNLTFSTLTVSNMSPEDSSIYLCSVEDEGRYGYTFGSGTRLTVV.

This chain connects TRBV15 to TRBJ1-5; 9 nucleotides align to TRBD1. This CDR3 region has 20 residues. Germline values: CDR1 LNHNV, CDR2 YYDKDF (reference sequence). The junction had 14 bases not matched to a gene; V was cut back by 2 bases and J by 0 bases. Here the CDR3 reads CATSRSNLWDRDYSNQPQHF. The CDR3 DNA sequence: TGTGCCACCAGCAGAAGTAACCTTTGGGACAGGGATTATAGCAATCAGCCCCAGCATTTT. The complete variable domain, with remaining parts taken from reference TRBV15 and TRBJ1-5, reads DAMVIQNPRYQVTQFGKPVTLSCSQTLNHNVMYWYQQKSSQAPKLLFHYYDKDFNNEADTPDNFQSRRPNTSFCFLDIRSPGLGDTAMYLCATSRSNLWDRDYSNQPQHFGDGTRLSIL.

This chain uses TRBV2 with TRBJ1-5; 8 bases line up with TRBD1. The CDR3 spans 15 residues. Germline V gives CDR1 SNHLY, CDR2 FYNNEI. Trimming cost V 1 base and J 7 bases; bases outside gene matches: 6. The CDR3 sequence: CASSEERTGNQPQHF. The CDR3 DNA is TGTGCCAGCAGTGAAGAGCGGACAGGGAACCAGCCCCAGCATTTT.

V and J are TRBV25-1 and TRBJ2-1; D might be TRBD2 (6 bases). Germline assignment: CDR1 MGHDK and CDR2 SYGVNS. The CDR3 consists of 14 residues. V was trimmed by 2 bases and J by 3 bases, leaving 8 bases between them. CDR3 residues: CASSEGGNYNEQFF. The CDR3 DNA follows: TGTGCCAGCAGTGAAGGGGGGAACTACAATGAGCAGTTCTTC. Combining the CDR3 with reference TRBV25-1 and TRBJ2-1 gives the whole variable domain EADIYQTPRYLVIGTGKKITLECSQTMGHDKMYWYQQDPGMELHLIHYSYGVNSTEKGDLSSESTVSRIRTEHFPLTLESARPSHTSQYLCASSEGGNYNEQFFGPGTRLTVL.

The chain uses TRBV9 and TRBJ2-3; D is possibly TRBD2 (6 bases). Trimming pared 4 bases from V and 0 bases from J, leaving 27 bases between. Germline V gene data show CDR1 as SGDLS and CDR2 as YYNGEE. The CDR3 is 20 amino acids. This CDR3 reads CASSLTWGLLLGPSTDTQYF. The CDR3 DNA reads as TGTGCCAGCAGCCTTACATGGGGACTGCTGCTGGGACCCAGCACAGATACGCAGTATTTT. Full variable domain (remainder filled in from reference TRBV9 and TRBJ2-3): DSGVTQTPKHLITATGQRVTLRCSPRSGDLSVYWYQQSLDQGLQFLIQYYNGEERAKGNILERFSAQQFPDLHSELNLSSLELGDSALYFCASSLTWGLLLGPSTDTQYFGPGTRLTVL.

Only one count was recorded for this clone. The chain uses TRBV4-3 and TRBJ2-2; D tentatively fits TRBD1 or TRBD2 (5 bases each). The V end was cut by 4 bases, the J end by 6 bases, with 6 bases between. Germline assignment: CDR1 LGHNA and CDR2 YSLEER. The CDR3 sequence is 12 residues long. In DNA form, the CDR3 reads TGCGCCAGCAGCCCGGGGCCCGGGGAGCTGTTTTTT. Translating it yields CASSPGPGELFF.

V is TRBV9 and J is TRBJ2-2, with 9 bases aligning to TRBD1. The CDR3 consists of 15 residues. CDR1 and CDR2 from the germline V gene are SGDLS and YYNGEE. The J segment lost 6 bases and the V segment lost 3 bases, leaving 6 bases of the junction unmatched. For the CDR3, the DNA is TGTGCCAGCAGCGCAAAGTACAGGGGGCCCGGGGAGCTGTTTTTT. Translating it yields CASSAKYRGPGELFF.

The CDR3 bases are TGTGCCAGCAGCCCGATCCTCAAAGGGCTACTCAGCACAGATACGCAGTATTTT. Translating gives CASSPILKGLLSTDTQYF. This chain uses TRBV7-9 with TRBJ2-3; no clear D gene. Deletions cut 5 bases from V and 0 bases from J, with 21 bases between. The germline CDR1 and CDR2 sequences are SEHNR and FQNEAQ (reference sequence). The CDR3 covers 18 residues.

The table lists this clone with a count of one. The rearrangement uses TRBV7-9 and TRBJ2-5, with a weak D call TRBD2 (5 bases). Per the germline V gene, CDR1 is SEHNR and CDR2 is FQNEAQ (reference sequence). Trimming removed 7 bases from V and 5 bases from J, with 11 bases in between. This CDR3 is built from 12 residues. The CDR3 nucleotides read TGTGCCAGCAAGCGGACCCAGGAGACCCAGTACTTC. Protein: CASKRTQETQYF.

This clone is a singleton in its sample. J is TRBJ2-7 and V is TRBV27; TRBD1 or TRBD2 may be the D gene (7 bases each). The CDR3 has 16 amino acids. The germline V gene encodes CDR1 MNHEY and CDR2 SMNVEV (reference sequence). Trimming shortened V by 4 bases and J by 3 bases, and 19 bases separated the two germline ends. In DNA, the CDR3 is TGTGCCAGCAGTTCCCTGGGAGGGCAGGGGGTCTACGAGCAGTACTTC. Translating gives CASSSLGGQGVYEQYF.

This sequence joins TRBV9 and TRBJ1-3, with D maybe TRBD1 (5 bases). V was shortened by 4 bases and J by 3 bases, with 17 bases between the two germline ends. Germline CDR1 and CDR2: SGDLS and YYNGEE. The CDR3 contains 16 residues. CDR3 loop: CASSLSKGIDGNTIYF. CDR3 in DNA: TGTGCCAGCAGCTTATCGAAGGGGATTGATGGAAACACCATATATTTT.